Below are 8 T cell receptor beta chains sequenced from a single sample in a study of blood T cell repertoires in COVID-19. Using immunoSEQ multiplex PCR, the repertoire was profiled, and TCRdb retains in-frame clones only, with some absent. This sample has fewer than 350,000 clones; approximately 80% occur once, and the top ten carry around 4.5%. The specimen was peripheral blood. Receptors were obtained from a woman aged 45 to 65 with active or convalescent COVID-19.

The rearrangement uses TRBV5-6 and TRBJ1-1, with unresolved D. V lost 0 bases to trimming and J lost 7 bases, with 19 bases between them. Germline-derived CDR1 and CDR2 are SGHDT and YYEEEE. The CDR3 covers 16 residues. The CDR3 DNA reads TGTGCCAGCAGCTTGGGGGTTAGGCAGGCTGAGGGTGAAGCTTTCTTT. This gives the protein CASSLGVRQAEGEAFF. Using reference TRBV5-6 and TRBJ1-1 for the parts outside the CDR3, the full variable domain is DAGVTQSPTHLIKTRGQQVTLRCSPKSGHDTVSWYQQALGQGPQFIFQYYEEEERQRGNFPDRFSGHQFPNYSSELNVNALLLGDSALYLCASSLGVRQAEGEAFFGQGTRLTVV.

V gene TRBV10-1 combines with J gene TRBJ2-1; possible D gene TRBD2, 7 bases. Germline loops: CDR1 WNHNN, CDR2 SYGVQD (reference sequence). The CDR3 has 16 residues. Trimming removed 6 bases at V and 2 bases at J, with 17 bases between. This CDR3 is CASSPGASGTYNEQFF. CDR3 coding DNA: TGCGCCAGCAGCCCGGGGGCTAGCGGAACCTACAATGAGCAGTTCTTC.

This clone was detected a few times. The chain couples TRBV29-1 to TRBJ1-5, with D unclear. Germline V gene sequence: CDR1 SQVTM, CDR2 ANQGSEA. V gave up 6 bases and J gave up 0 bases, with 9 bases separating them. The CDR3 is 13 amino acids. CDR3 sequence reads: CSVAQNSNQPQHF. CDR3 bases: TGCAGCGTCGCACAGAATAGCAATCAGCCCCAGCATTTT.

The chain has TRBV9 and TRBJ2-6, with D unresolved. The V gene's germline CDR1 is SGDLS and CDR2 YYNGEE. This CDR3 region has 18 residues. Trimming stripped 0 bases from V and 1 base from J, with 14 bases between. As DNA, the CDR3 is TGTGCCAGCAGCGTAGACCCCCGAACTGAGTCTGGGGCCAACGTCCTGACTTTC. This sequence encodes CASSVDPRTESGANVLTF. The full variable domain, rest sourced from reference TRBV9 and TRBJ2-6, is DSGVTQTPKHLITATGQRVTLRCSPRSGDLSVYWYQQSLDQGLQFLIQYYNGEERAKGNILERFSAQQFPDLHSELNLSSLELGDSALYFCASSVDPRTESGANVLTFGAGSRLTVL.

The rearrangement joins TRBV29-1 to TRBJ1-2; the match to TRBD1 covers 7 bases. CDR1 is SQVTM, CDR2 ANQGSEA, per germline. Unmatched junction bases numbered 10, after V lost 7 bases and J lost 5 bases. The CDR3 is 13 residues long. CDR3 sequence (DNA): TGCAGCGCGACTGACAGGGATCTATATGGCTACACCTTC. It is translated as CSATDRDLYGYTF. Combining the CDR3 with reference TRBV29-1 and TRBJ1-2 gives the whole variable domain SAVISQKPSRDICQRGTSLTIQCQVDSQVTMMFWYRQQPGQSLTLIATANQGSEATYESGFVIDKFPISRPNLTFSTLTVSNMSPEDSSIYLCSATDRDLYGYTFGSGTRLTVV.

CDR3 loop: CASSLIQGFGTEAFF. The CDR3 nucleotides are TGCGCCAGCAGCTTGATCCAGGGGTTTGGCACTGAAGCTTTCTTT. The V and J genes are TRBV5-1 and TRBJ1-1; the D gene is possibly TRBD1 (6 bases). The ends were cut back, 1 base at V and 4 bases at J, with 14 bases in the middle. CDR1 SGHRS and CDR2 YFSETQ come from the germline V gene. The length of the CDR3 is 15 residues. Using reference TRBV5-1 and TRBJ1-1 for the parts outside the CDR3, the full variable domain is KAGVTQTPRYLIKTRGQQVTLSCSPISGHRSVSWYQQTPGQGLQFLFEYFSETQRNKGNFPGRFSGRQFSNSRSEMNVSTLELGDSALYLCASSLIQGFGTEAFFGQGTRLTVV.

The chain recombines TRBV5-1 with TRBJ1-2, with 10 bases matching TRBD1. Germline lookup yields CDR1 SGHRS and CDR2 YFSETQ. This CDR3 contains 15 residues. The V gene end was trimmed by 4 bases and the J gene end by 3 bases; junction bases not matched to a gene: 6. CDR3 amino acids: CASSQGQGGYYGYTF. CDR3 nucleotide sequence: TGCGCCAGCAGCCAAGGACAGGGGGGTTACTATGGCTACACCTTC.

V and J are TRBV29-1 and TRBJ1-1; 10 bases agree with TRBD1. The CDR3 runs 15 residues. The germline gives CDR1 SQVTM, CDR2 ANQGSEA. Trimming removed 5 bases from V and 3 bases from J; junction bases left unmatched: 9. This chain's CDR3 is CSVSDRGRRYTEAFF. The CDR3 DNA reads as TGCAGCGTTTCAGACAGGGGGCGACGGTACACTGAAGCTTTCTTT.